The present TCR beta chain was sequenced within a study of cytomegalovirus exposure and HLA in healthy donors (dated by TCRdb to 2017 to 2019). Describing the broader study: According to an earlier analysis of several hundred of the donors, about 179 million T cells yielded 100 million or so unique TCR beta sequences and roughly 280 Gb of sequence data. Roughly 300 gigabases of sequencing data and approximately 85 million unique TCR sequences were included in an early release covering around 600 HLA-typed donors. The genetic ancestry cluster associated with self-reported Caucasian donors included 81% of the roughly 360 genotyped donors. The aim of the study was to test whether cataloging public T cell receptors could identify signatures of past pathogen exposure. The study profiled the T cell repertoires of more than 500 subjects by immunosequencing and related them to cytomegalovirus serostatus. A separate validation cohort of more than 100 different subjects was used in addition to the 666-subject first cohort. The study combined high-throughput TCR immunosequencing, statistical association of individual TCRs with disease status, and machine learning to predict cytomegalovirus infection status. In a later analysis, previously published TCR beta repertoires from about 670 donors were re-analyzed and high-resolution HLA genotyping was added so that TCR occurrence patterns could be studied. Rather than drawing on any new phenotypic data, the later analysis identified candidate immune exposures from TCR beta sequences and the way those sequences occurred across donors. To decide whether each TCR beta V gene segment behaved as functional or pseudogenic, an earlier analysis of nearly 600 of the donors relied on high-throughput TCR beta sequencing. Donor age, sex, ethnicity and CMV serostatus were collected together with the repertoire data. In a later genetic analysis, genome-wide SNP genotypes for about three fifths of the roughly 670 donors were used, and that subset was treated as a discovery cohort. All discovery cohort repertoires had been generated using a single sequencing platform. HLA typing covered class I and class II loci at four-digit resolution. The number of typed donors differed by locus: roughly 629-640 for A, B, C, DRB1 and DQB1; 522 for DQA1; approximately 600 for DPA1; and about 450 for DPB1. Because of strong linkage in the cohort, four or five DR-DQ haplotypes were treated as single units for association and clustering. Among roughly 400 genotyped donors of the cohort, an average of approximately 240,000 unique TCR beta nucleotide sequences were sequenced per donor, roughly 20% of them non-productive.

Including cysteine and phenylalanine, the CDR3 has 13 amino acids. The DNA shown is the 39-base CDR3, in frame from base 1. The germline V gene (reference sequence) sets CDR1 to MNHEY and CDR2 to SMNVEV. Trimming removed 10 bases from V and 2 bases from J; the gene matches leave 6 bases unexplained. Study-wide findings and limitations: Specific HLA alleles were associated with about 17,000 TCR beta sequences at a false discovery rate of 0.05 in a later analysis. Correlated functional status among segregating V segments might be attributable to linkage disequilibrium, but an unknown experimental factor could not be ruled out. HLA typing was unavailable for some donors at each locus, so association tests used only the typed subset. A later analysis found that most CMV-associated TCR beta chains appeared HLA-restricted, with HLA associations seemingly driven largely by CMV exposure. In both the original and validation cohorts, the classifier was reported to diagnose cytomegalovirus status with high specificity and sensitivity. A cluster of highly shared sequence variants was judged likely to represent a technical artifact of the sequencing pipeline. According to a later analysis, parvovirus B19, influenza, CMV and Epstein-Barr virus appeared linked to several top co-occurrence clusters. A later genetic analysis reported fewer N-insertions in productive TCRs among donors in an Asian-associated ancestry cluster than the roughly 670-donor mean. In a later analysis, HLA-associated TCR beta chains were found to be more clonally expanded and to have lower generation probabilities than equally common non-associated chains. When HLA alleles, especially DR and DQ, strongly co-occurred, TCR associations were difficult to assign to individual alleles. An association between a missense DCLRE1C variant and V-gene and J-gene trimming of TCR beta chains was found in a later genetic analysis and replicated in an independent cohort. The cohort was sequenced for TCR beta chains only, and without alpha or paired-chain data the features that could be detected were limited. Some IMGT-functional V segments, including TRBV6-2 and TRBV6-3, could not be distinguished by the 87-base-pair reads and were therefore excluded. Sequencing depth was assumed to be roughly uniform across donors in the presence/absence analyses, though that assumption may not hold. The only immune exposure information available for the cohort was CMV serostatus. A further reported finding was that TCR beta sequences accurately predicted the HLA-A and HLA-B alleles for most subjects in the first cohort. A later analysis found that TCR association rates varied across HLA loci, with DRB1 alleles showing the most associated TCRs and HLA-C alleles the fewest. An earlier analysis of approximately 500 of the donors showed that most TCR beta V segments appeared in productive rearrangements either about 90% or about 30% of the time, which broadly matched IMGT annotations. It was suggested by the authors that the approach could potentially be generalized to other disease states and immunological phenotypes. Across donors, most TCR sequences were observed very rarely, whereas some public TCRs were present in many individuals. The earlier analysis of about 600 of the donors excluded 15 to 20 rarely observed V segments, including chromosome 9 orphons, because counts were too low. The study gave a list of 150 to 200 TCR beta chains associated with cytomegalovirus. In vitro tests confirmed that a few of the cytomegalovirus-associated TCR beta chains recognize cytomegalovirus antigens.

In total, roughly 710 healthy bone marrow donors made up the cohort. All cohort members were sampled while nominally healthy, although unrecorded immune exposures were likely present. The donor tested CMV seronegative and was one of the 352 seronegative cohort members. A peripheral blood sample was provided by each donor, and peripheral blood mononuclear cells were used for TCR beta sequencing. Genomic DNA extraction from the blood cell samples was performed with the Qiagen DNeasy Blood Extraction Kit. Library prep was done by the immunoSEQ multiplex PCR assay. For the multiplex PCR, a mixture combining 60 forward primers for TCR Vbeta segments and 13 reverse primers for TCR Jbeta segments was used. The CDR3 region of rearranged TCR beta genes was amplified from genomic DNA by a multiplex PCR assay. The amplified TCR beta libraries were sequenced on the Illumina HiSeq System as 87-base-pair reads. The study's own analysis went as follows. A later analysis counted 75 million to 100 million unique TCR beta chains across the 666 repertoires, and some 11 million of these chains were shared by at least two donors. Raw reads were error-corrected and collapsed into unique sequences with a nearest-neighbor algorithm that merged closely related sequences to remove PCR and sequencing errors. To assign V, D and J gene segments, CDR3 sequences were aligned to IMGT reference sequences. Each retained sequence needed at least a six-nucleotide match to both a V gene segment and a J gene segment. Rearrangements were called productive when the CDR3 lacked stop codons and stayed in frame with V and J; all others were non-productive. CDR3 was defined by IMGT convention, running from the second conserved V-encoded cysteine to the conserved J-encoded phenylalanine. The earlier analysis of more than 450 of the donors excluded sequences that lacked an unambiguous match to a single V gene segment. In an earlier analysis of approximately 590 of the donors, V segments were called functional above 56.7% productive rearrangements and were called segregating when the between-donor standard deviation exceeded 5%. To diagnose cytomegalovirus status from the catalog of TCR beta chain sequences, a statistical classification framework was built. V and J gene assignment, in a later analysis, came from comparing TCR nucleotide sequences with IMGT/GENE-DB human TR gene sequences. Using the TCRdist pipeline, a later analysis assigned CDR3 sequences along with most-parsimonious VDJ recombination scenarios. In a later analysis, every TCR beta chain was defined by the combination of its CDR3 amino acid sequence and its V-gene family, and reads without a unique V-gene family were dropped. In a later analysis, approximately 590 highly shared, low-generation-probability nucleotide sequences were removed to address suspected cross-contamination and a sequencing artifact. For each public chain, a later analysis derived a clonal expansion index from normalized ranks of inferred template counts within each repertoire. In a later analysis, generation probabilities were computed using a VDJ recombination model fitted to out-of-frame rearrangements, and the results were checked against IGoR. In a later analysis, TCR-TCR, TCR-HLA and TCR-CMV co-occurrence was scored with hypergeometric tests, and a repertoire-size bias correction was applied to TCR pairs. In a later analysis, false discovery rates were estimated by permuting HLA or CMV assignments 20 times. In a later analysis, co-occurring TCRs were grouped using DBSCAN, with TCRdist sequence similarity added in when clustering inside HLA-allele-positive subsets. Co-occurrence clustering excluded repertoires with fewer than 30,000 or more than 120,000 public chains, plus five with anomalous nucleotide sharing. TCRdb obtained this table from immuneACCESS and retained in-frame rearrangements with V and J assigned. These tables miss some clones; where compared with another copy, unresolved V genes account for less than half of the shortfall, and the remainder is unexplained. The DNA was the basis for D and trimming; V, J and clone size are from that table. The record for this sample contains around 140,000 clones. The ten largest account for about 0.96% of the sample.

Worth noting for this clone: Its antigen is still unknown.

Sequenced material: PBMCs. The sequence links TRBV27 to TRBJ2-3, and 7 junction bases match TRBD2. The source is a male donor in good health and CMV-seronegative. DNA sequence: TGTGCCACCGGGGAGGGATTCACAGATACGCAGTATTTT. The encoded protein is CATGEGFTDTQYF.